This TCR beta chain derives from a study of blood T cell repertoires in COVID-19. Study details: In each case, the material was cDNA or gDNA derived from T cells, B-cell-depleted T cells, or PBMCs.

Per the authors' pipeline: Reference gene primer amplification gave nucleated cell count estimates. Data came from immunoSEQ multiplex PCR; TCRdb stores just in-frame clones and leaves some out. V, J and clone size reflect that table, while D and trimming were determined from the DNA. The table lists approximately 400,000 clones, about 88% of them singletons. The participants were between about 18 and 90 years old and came from 24 US areas. Donors were grouped by their self-reported clinical history. CDR3 length: 15 residues. The V segment lost 5 bases and the J segment 6 bases; nucleotides outside the gene matches: 10. CDR1 and CDR2 from the germline V gene are MDHEN and SYDVKM.

The chain joins TRBV28 to TRBJ2-7, with 10 positions matching TRBD1. The sample comprised PBMCs or T cells enriched from blood (not recorded which). The clonotype was recovered from a young woman who had recovered from COVID-19. The CDR3 here is CASSLQGQGISEQYF. DNA for the CDR3: TGTGCCAGCAGTCTGCAGGGACAGGGGATTAGCGAGCAGTACTTC.